The 12 T cell receptor beta chains listed next were all sequenced from one sample in a study of T-cell reconstitution after alpha-beta-depleted transplantation in children. A library of TCRbeta sequences, prepared with unique molecular identifiers, was generated. One entry per CDR3 protein, called by TCRdb with MiXCR from the PCR reads. The data show hundreds of thousands of distinct CDR3 sequences, approximately 13% seen once. The material was PBMCs from the stem cell graft donor, obtained from the stem cell graft. These receptors were taken from a human donor who donated a stem cell graft to a child with combined immunodeficiency.

The chain joins TRBV7-9 to TRBJ2-7; maybe TRBD1 (6 bases). Trimming pared 0 bases from V and 13 bases from J, leaving 13 bases between. CDR3 length equals 12 residues. Germline CDR1 reads SEHNR; CDR2 reads FQNEAQ (reference sequence). CDR3 in amino acids: CASSLAPQGQYF. DNA of the CDR3: TGTGCCAGCAGCTTAGCGCCGCAGGGACAATACTTC.

The chain couples TRBV29-1 to TRBJ2-1, with D unclear. V lost 2 bases and J lost 0, with 14 bases in between. The CDR3 is 16 amino acids. Germline CDR1 SQVTM, CDR2 ANQGSEA. CDR3 in amino acids: CSVELSDVSSYNEQFF. The CDR3 DNA sequence: TGCAGCGTTGAACTTTCGGACGTTAGCTCCTACAATGAGCAGTTCTTC.

This clonotype was seen a handful of times. The chain joins TRBV9 to TRBJ2-7, with D perhaps TRBD1 (6 bases). The CDR3 is made up of 14 amino acids. Germline values: CDR1 SGDLS, CDR2 YYNGEE. Trimming shortened V by 3 bases and J by 2 bases, and 12 bases separated the two germline ends. The CDR3 coding sequence is TGTGCCAGCAGCGGCCGGGACACCGCCTACGAGCAGTACTTC. Encoded protein: CASSGRDTAYEQYF.

The J gene is TRBJ2-1, the V gene TRBV20-1; D tentatively reads TRBD1 or TRBD2 (5 bases each). CDR3 length: 16 amino acids. Trimming removed 0 bases from V and 4 bases from J, with 16 bases in between. CDR1 is DFQATT, CDR2 SNEGSKA, per germline (reference sequence). The CDR3 sequence: CSARDLGTYIYNEQFF. The CDR3 DNA sequence: TGCAGTGCTAGAGACCTAGGGACCTATATTTACAATGAGCAGTTCTTC.

This clonotype has only a few counts. This chain links TRBV10-3 with TRBJ2-1, with D unclear. CDR1 and CDR2 (germline): ENHRY, SYGVKD. V dropped 2 bases and J dropped 0 bases, with 23 bases sitting between them. CDR3 size: 20 residues. Here the CDR3 DNA reads TGTGCCATCAGTGAGCTCTGGTCCGAGCTAGGCGTAAGCTCCTACAATGAGCAGTTCTTC. This translates into CAISELWSELGVSSYNEQFF.

This clonotype has a count of ten or more. The chain carries TRBV28 and TRBJ2-7; 8 positions match TRBD1. With 7 bases clipped from V and 9 bases from J, the junction kept 20 bases outside the gene matches. CDR1 is MDHEN and CDR2 is SYDVKM in the germline V gene. The CDR3 is 16 residues long. The CDR3 DNA reads as TGTGCCAGCATCCATCAGGGGGCAGAATTGTATCTGGGGCAGTACTTC. It yields the protein CASIHQGAELYLGQYF.

The chain carries TRBV7-2 and TRBJ2-7; D call uncertain. The CDR3 sequence is 14 residues long. The germline V gene has CDR1 SGHTA and CDR2 FQGNSA. V was cut by 5 bases and J by 3 bases, with 14 bases left in between. The CDR3 DNA follows: TGTGCCAGCAGCCCCCGTGCCTACAGCTACGAGCAGTACTTC. Translated, it gives CASSPRAYSYEQYF.

This chain connects TRBV7-2 to TRBJ1-1; 11 positions agree with TRBD1. The CDR3 is 16 amino acids. With 3 bases clipped from V and 5 bases from J, the junction kept 8 bases outside the gene matches. Germline V CDR1 and CDR2: SGHTA, FQGNSA. The CDR3 region is CASSFLAGQGGTEAFF. CDR3 in DNA: TGTGCCAGCAGCTTCTTAGCGGGACAGGGGGGGACTGAAGCTTTCTTT.

The chain is built from TRBV10-2 and TRBJ2-7; 14 bases align to TRBD2. Germline-derived CDR1 and CDR2 are WSHSY and SAAADI. The CDR3 extends over 16 amino acids. Germline trimming cut 2 bases from V and 6 bases from J; bases unmatched to any gene: 6. In DNA, the CDR3 is TGCGCCAGCAGTGAGCTGGGACTAGCGGGAGTCGGCGAGCAGTACTTC. Translated: CASSELGLAGVGEQYF.

This clonotype was detected only a few times. This chain uses TRBV15 with TRBJ1-3; no definite D call. The CDR3 is made up of 15 amino acids. Trimming took off 2 bases at V and 4 bases at J, with 12 bases between the two ends. CDR1 is LNHNV and CDR2 is YYDKDF in the germline V gene (reference sequence). CDR3 region: CATSRTRPGGNTIYF. CDR3 coding DNA: TGTGCCACCAGCAGAACTAGACCGGGAGGAAACACCATATATTTT.

This sequence joins TRBV29-1 and TRBJ1-1; D remains ambiguous. Trimming removed 2 bases at V and 1 base at J, with 8 bases between. CDR1 SQVTM and CDR2 ANQGSEA come from the germline V gene. CDR3 length: 13 amino acids. In nucleotides, the CDR3 is TGCAGCGTTGAAAGAGGCGGGAACACTGAAGCTTTCTTT. Its translation is CSVERGGNTEAFF.

This clonotype appeared many times. The chain has TRBV9 and TRBJ2-7; 10 nucleotides align to TRBD2. The CDR3 has 14 residues. V trimming: 0 bases; J trimming: 6 bases; junction bases outside the gene matches: 3. CDR1 is SGDLS, CDR2 YYNGEE, per germline. The DNA of the CDR3 is TGTGCCAGCAGCGTAGGGCTAGCGGGAGCCGAGCAGTACTTC. Translating gives CASSVGLAGAEQYF.